This T cell receptor beta chain was sequenced during a study of radiation and T cells in renal cell carcinoma. Study details: Nephrectomy followed 15 Gy stereotactic body radiation by 4 weeks. Study outcomes and limitations: From baseline, blood top tumor clonotypes peaked at 2 weeks post-radiation.

Using immunoSEQ multiplex PCR, the repertoire was profiled, and TCRdb retains in-frame clones only, with some absent. The sample has tens of thousands of clones; about 86% are singletons. The germline gives CDR1 SGHRS, CDR2 YFSETQ. The length of the CDR3 is 15 residues. Unmatched junction bases numbered 4, after V lost 0 bases and J lost 4 bases. As for time point: blood 2 weeks post-SBRT. Treatment defined: 15 Gy SBRT to primary tumor, nephrectomy 4 weeks later. After SBRT, blood was collected at 2 and 4 weeks, plus baseline. The tumor was a clear cell renal cell carcinoma. As to this clone: As yet, its antigen is unknown.

The chain recombines TRBV5-1 with TRBJ2-5, with 9 bases that match TRBD1. The material was blood, obtained from a patient whose treatment included radiotherapy and nephrectomy. This sequence originates from a woman in her forties or fifties with renal cell carcinoma. CDR3 DNA sequence: TGCGCCAGCAGCTTGGAGGGGACAGGGATAGAGACCCAGTACTTC. It yields the protein CASSLEGTGIETQYF. The complete variable domain, with remaining parts taken from reference TRBV5-1 and TRBJ2-5, reads KAGVTQTPRYLIKTRGQQVTLSCSPISGHRSVSWYQQTPGQGLQFLFEYFSETQRNKGNFPGRFSGRQFSNSRSEMNVSTLELGDSALYLCASSLEGTGIETQYFGPGTRLLVL.